The 11 T cell receptor beta chains below were found in one sample sequenced in a study of shared clonotypes between healthy human individuals. Clones were sequenced by immunoSEQ multiplex PCR, and TCRdb holds only the in-frame ones, with some missing. The table includes roughly 1,500,000 clones, approximately 98.5% detected once. Sequencing was performed on naive CD4+ T cells sorted from blood. As to subset: CD45RA+ positively selected. The receptors shown here come from a man aged 25-45 years in good health.

The chain employs TRBV19 and TRBJ2-3; maybe TRBD2 (6 bases). Germline loops: CDR1 LNHDA, CDR2 SQIVND (reference sequence). The CDR3 has 13 residues. Trimming took off 5 bases at V and 4 bases at J, with 10 bases between the two ends. The CDR3 bases are TGTGCCAGTAGTGGACTATATGCAGATACGCAGTATTTT. Encoded protein: CASSGLYADTQYF.

The V and J genes are TRBV28 and TRBJ2-1; 12 nucleotides match TRBD2. The trim removed 7 bases at V and 4 bases at J, leaving 8 bases unmatched. The CDR3 has 16 residues. Germline values: CDR1 MDHEN, CDR2 SYDVKM. In DNA, the CDR3 is TGTGCCAGCACCTTGACTAGCGGGAGTGGTTACAATGAGCAGTTCTTC. It codes for CASTLTSGSGYNEQFF.

About this clone itself: Within the sample, other DNA sequences also encode this same CDR3. This chain uses TRBV20-1 with TRBJ1-4, with D possibly being TRBD1 (5 bases). In germline, CDR1 is DFQATT, CDR2 SNEGSKA (reference sequence). This CDR3 is built from 11 residues. V lost 6 bases, J lost 6 bases, and 8 bases lay in between. This chain's CDR3 is CSARGDEKLFF. CDR3 DNA sequence: TGCAGTGCACGAGGGGATGAAAAACTGTTTTTT.

This clone was detected only once. The chain combines TRBV2 with TRBJ2-5, with a possible D match to TRBD1 (6 bases). From germline, CDR1 is SNHLY and CDR2 FYNNEI. The CDR3 spans 15 residues. The germline V and J ends were trimmed by 4 bases and 3 bases, with 15 bases remaining between them. The DNA for the CDR3 is TGTGCCAGCAGTGGGAAGGACAGATGGGAAGAGACCCAGTACTTC. This codes for CASSGKDRWEETQYF.

The rearrangement joins TRBV2 to TRBJ1-5, with unresolved D. Germline values: CDR1 SNHLY, CDR2 FYNNEI. The CDR3 totals 16 residues. Trimming cost V 0 bases and J 0 bases, with 9 bases left between them. The CDR3: CASSEALQISNQPQHF. For the CDR3, the DNA is TGTGCCAGCAGTGAAGCTCTACAGATTAGCAATCAGCCCCAGCATTTT.

The chain couples TRBV7-2 to TRBJ2-7, with D possibly being TRBD1 or TRBD2 (5 bases each). Germline V gene data show CDR1 as SGHTA and CDR2 as FQGNSA. V was shortened by 7 bases and J by 2 bases, with 15 bases between the two germline ends. This CDR3 contains 14 residues. The DNA for the CDR3 is TGTGCCAGCAAAAGGGACCCTACTACCTACGAGCAGTACTTC. This gives the protein CASKRDPTTYEQYF.

The chain links TRBV10-2 to TRBJ2-7; TRBD2 matches at 7 bases. J lost 2 bases, V lost 4 bases, and 5 bases had no gene match. The CDR3 consists of 14 residues. Germline V gene data show CDR1 as WSHSY and CDR2 as SAAADI. CDR3 coding DNA: TGCGCCAGCAGTGGGACTAGTCAGGCCTACGAGCAGTACTTC. Protein product: CASSGTSQAYEQYF.

The chain combines TRBV5-1 with TRBJ2-3, with 7 bases identical to TRBD2. The germline V gene has CDR1 SGHRS and CDR2 YFSETQ. The V and J ends lost 2 bases and 5 bases, in that order; junction bases with no gene match: 8. There are 15 residues in the CDR3. The CDR3, as DNA: TGCGCCAGCAGCTTTCGCGGACTAGGAGGAGATACGCAGTATTTT. Its translation is CASSFRGLGGDTQYF.

The V gene is TRBV5-1, the J gene TRBJ1-2; 11 bases match TRBD1. The CDR3 has 16 amino acids. The J segment lost 8 bases and the V segment lost 4 bases, leaving 13 bases of the junction unmatched. Germline V gene lookup returns CDR1 SGHRS and CDR2 YFSETQ. CDR3 sequence (DNA): TGCGCCAGCAGCCAATCTGGGACAGGGGGTCCTATAGGCTACACCTTC. It codes for CASSQSGTGGPIGYTF.

This sequence joins TRBV19 and TRBJ2-1, with 9 bases that match TRBD2. The CDR3 spans 16 residues. V lost 6 bases to trimming and J lost 2 bases; unmatched junction nucleotides: 8. Per germline, CDR1 LNHDA and CDR2 SQIVND (reference sequence). The CDR3 protein is CASRNLKRGAYNEQFF. The CDR3 DNA reads as TGTGCCAGTAGAAACCTTAAGCGGGGGGCCTACAATGAGCAGTTCTTC.

The V call is TRBV18, the J call TRBJ2-2; 11 bases are a match to TRBD1. There are 16 residues in the CDR3. CDR1 and CDR2 (germline): KGHSH, LQKENI. The junction had 6 bases not matched to a gene; V was cut back by 4 bases and J by 5 bases. The CDR3, as DNA: TGTGCCAGCTCACTCGGACAGGGGGCGCAAACCGGGGAGCTGTTTTTT. It translates to CASSLGQGAQTGELFF.